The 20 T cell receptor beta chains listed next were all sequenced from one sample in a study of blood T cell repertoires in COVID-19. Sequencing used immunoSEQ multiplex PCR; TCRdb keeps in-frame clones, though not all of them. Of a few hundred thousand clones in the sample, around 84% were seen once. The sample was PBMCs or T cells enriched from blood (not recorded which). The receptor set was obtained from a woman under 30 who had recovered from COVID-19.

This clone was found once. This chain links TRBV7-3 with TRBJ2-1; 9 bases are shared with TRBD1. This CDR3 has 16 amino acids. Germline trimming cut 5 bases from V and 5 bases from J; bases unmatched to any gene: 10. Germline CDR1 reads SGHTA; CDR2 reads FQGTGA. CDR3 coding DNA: TGTGCCAGCAGCAAAAATCAGGACAGGGGAGACAATGAGCAGTTCTTC. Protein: CASSKNQDRGDNEQFF.

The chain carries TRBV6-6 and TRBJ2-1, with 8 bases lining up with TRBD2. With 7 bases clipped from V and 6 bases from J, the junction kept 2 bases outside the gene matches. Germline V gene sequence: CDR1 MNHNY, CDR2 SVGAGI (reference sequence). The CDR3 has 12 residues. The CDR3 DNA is TGTGCCAGCAACCGGGGGGGCAATGAGCAGTTCTTC. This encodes CASNRGGNEQFF.

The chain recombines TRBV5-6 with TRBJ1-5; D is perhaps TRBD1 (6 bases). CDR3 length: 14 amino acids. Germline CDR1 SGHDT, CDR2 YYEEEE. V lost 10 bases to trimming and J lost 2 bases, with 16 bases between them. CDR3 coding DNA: TGTGCCCTCGAGGTAGGGGGAGGCAATCAGCCCCAGCATTTT. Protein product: CALEVGGGNQPQHF.

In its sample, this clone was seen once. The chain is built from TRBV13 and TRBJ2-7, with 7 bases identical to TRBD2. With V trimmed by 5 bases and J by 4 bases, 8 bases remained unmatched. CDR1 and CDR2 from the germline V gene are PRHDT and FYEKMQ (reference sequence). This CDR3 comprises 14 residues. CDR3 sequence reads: CASSPPGGTYEQYF. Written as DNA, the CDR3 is TGTGCCAGCAGCCCCCCGGGGGGAACTTACGAGCAGTACTTC.

CDR3 protein: CASSLLLASGELFF. As DNA, the CDR3 is TGTGCCAGCAGTTTATTACTAGCGTCCGGGGAGCTGTTTTTT. The rearrangement uses TRBV27 and TRBJ2-2, with 7 bases aligning to TRBD2. The CDR3 sequence is 14 residues long. Germline CDR1 is MNHEY and CDR2 is SMNVEV (reference sequence). V lost 1 base, J lost 6 bases, and 2 bases stayed unmatched.

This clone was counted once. The CDR3 region is CASNLRVTDTQYF. CDR3 sequence (DNA): TGTGCCAGCAATTTGAGGGTTACAGATACGCAGTATTTT. The V gene is TRBV28, the J gene TRBJ2-3; a possible D gene is TRBD2 (5 bases). CDR1 MDHEN and CDR2 SYDVKM come from the germline V gene. The CDR3 length is 13 residues. The germline V and J ends were trimmed by 7 bases and 3 bases, with 11 bases remaining between them.

CDR3 sequence: CASSSKPGQGGFRGNQPQHF. The CDR3, as DNA: TGTGCCAGCAGTTCGAAACCGGGACAGGGCGGGTTTCGAGGCAATCAGCCCCAGCATTTT. V is TRBV27 and J is TRBJ1-5; the match to TRBD1 covers 9 bases. The CDR3 is made up of 20 amino acids. Trimming removed 4 bases from V and 2 bases from J; junction bases left unmatched: 18. CDR1 is MNHEY, CDR2 SMNVEV, per germline (reference sequence).

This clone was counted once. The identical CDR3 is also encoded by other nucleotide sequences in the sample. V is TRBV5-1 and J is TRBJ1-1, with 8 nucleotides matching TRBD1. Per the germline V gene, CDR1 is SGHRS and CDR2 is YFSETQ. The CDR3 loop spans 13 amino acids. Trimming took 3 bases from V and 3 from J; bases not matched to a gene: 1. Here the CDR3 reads CASSSQGDTEAFF. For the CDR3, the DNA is TGCGCCAGCAGCTCACAGGGGGACACTGAAGCTTTCTTT.

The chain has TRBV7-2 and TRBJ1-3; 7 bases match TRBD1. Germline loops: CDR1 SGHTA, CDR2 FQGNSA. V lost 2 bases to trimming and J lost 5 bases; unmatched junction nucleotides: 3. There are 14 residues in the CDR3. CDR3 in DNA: TGTGCCAGCAGCTTAAACAGGGGAAGAAACACCATATATTTT. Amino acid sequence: CASSLNRGRNTIYF.

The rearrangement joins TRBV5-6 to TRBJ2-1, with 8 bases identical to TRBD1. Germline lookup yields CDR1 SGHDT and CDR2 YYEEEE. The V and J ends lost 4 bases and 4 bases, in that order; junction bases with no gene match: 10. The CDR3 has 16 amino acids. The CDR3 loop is CASSRAGTGDYNEQFF. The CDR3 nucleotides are TGTGCCAGCAGCAGGGCCGGGACAGGAGATTACAATGAGCAGTTCTTC.

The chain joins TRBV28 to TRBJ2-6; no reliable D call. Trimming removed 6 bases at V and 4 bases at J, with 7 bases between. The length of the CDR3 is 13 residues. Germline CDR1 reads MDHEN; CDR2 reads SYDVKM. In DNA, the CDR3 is TGTGCCAGCAGCCTTCTCGGGGCCAACGTCCTGACTTTC. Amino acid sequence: CASSLLGANVLTF.

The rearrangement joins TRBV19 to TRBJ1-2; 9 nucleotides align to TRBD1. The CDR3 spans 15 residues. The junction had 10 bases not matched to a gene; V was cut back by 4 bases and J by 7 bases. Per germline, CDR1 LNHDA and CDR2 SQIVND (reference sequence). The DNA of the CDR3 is TGTGCCAGTAGTAGATCGGGACAGGGTTTTGGTGGCTACACCTTC. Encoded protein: CASSRSGQGFGGYTF.

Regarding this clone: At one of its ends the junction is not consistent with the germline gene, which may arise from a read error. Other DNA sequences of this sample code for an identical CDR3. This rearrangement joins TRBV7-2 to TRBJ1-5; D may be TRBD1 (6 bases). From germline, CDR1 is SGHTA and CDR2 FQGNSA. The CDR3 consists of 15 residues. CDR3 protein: CASSLFRGDNQPQHF. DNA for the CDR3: TGTGCCAGCAGCTTGTTCAGGGGCGACAATCAGCCCCAGCACTTT. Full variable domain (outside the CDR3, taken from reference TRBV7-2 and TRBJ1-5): GAGVSQSPSNKVTEKGKDVELRCDPISGHTALYWYRQSLGQGLEFLIYFQGNSAPDKSGLPSDRFSAERTGGSVSTLTIQRTQQEDSAVYLCASSLFRGDNQPQHFGDGTRLSIL.

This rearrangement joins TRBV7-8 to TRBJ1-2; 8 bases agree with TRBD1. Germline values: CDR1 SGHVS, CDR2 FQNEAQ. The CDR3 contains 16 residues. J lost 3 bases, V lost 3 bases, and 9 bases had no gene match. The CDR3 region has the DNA TGTGCCAGCAGCTTTAGGGCAGGGGGCGCAGACTATGGCTACACCTTC. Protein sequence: CASSFRAGGADYGYTF.

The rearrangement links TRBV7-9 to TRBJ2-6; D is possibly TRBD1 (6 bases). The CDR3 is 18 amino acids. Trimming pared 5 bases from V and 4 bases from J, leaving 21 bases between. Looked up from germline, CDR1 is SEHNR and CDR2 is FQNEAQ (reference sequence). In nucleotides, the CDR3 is TGTGCCAGCAGCCAATACCCTAAAACAGGGTCGGGGGCCAACGTCCTGACTTTC. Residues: CASSQYPKTGSGANVLTF.

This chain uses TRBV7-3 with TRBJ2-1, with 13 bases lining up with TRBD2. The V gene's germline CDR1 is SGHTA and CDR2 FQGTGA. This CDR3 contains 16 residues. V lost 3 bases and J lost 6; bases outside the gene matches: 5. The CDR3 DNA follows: TGTGCCAGCAGCTTCGGGACTAGCGGGATAGGCAATGAGCAGTTCTTC. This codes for CASSFGTSGIGNEQFF.

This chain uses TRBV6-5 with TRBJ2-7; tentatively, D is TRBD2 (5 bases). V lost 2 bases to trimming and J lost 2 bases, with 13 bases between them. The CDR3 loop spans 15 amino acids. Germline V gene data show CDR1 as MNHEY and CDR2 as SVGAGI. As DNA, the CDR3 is TGTGCCAGCAGTTACCATCCGGGAACCCCCTACGAGCAGTACTTC. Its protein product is CASSYHPGTPYEQYF.

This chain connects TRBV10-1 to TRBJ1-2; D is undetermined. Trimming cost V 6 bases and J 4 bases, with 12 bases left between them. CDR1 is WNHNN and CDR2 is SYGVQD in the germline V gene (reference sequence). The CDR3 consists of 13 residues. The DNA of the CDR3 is TGCGCCAGCAGCGAACAGCCCACCTATGGCTACACCTTC. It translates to CASSEQPTYGYTF.

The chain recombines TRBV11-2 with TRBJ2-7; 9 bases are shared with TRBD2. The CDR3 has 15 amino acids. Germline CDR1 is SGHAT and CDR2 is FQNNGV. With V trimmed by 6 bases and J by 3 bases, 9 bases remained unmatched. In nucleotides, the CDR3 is TGTGCCAGCAGACCATTCACTAGCGGGCTCTACGAGCAGTACTTC. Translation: CASRPFTSGLYEQYF.

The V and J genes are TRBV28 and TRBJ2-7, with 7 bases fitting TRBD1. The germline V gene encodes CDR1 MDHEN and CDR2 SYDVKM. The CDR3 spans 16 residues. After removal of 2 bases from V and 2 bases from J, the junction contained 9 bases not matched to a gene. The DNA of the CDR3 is TGTGCCAGCAGTTTAAACACCGGGACAGCTCCCTACGAGCAGTACTTC. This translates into CASSLNTGTAPYEQYF.